The rows below give T cell receptor beta chains drawn from one sample of a study of graft-versus-host responses after intestinal transplantation. For these receptors, no antigen is known. The data were produced by immunoSEQ multiplex PCR, yet TCRdb's version contains in-frame clones alone and is incomplete. This table has tens of thousands of clones, 75% to 95% appearing once. The specimen was unstimulated CD8+ T cells sorted from spleen or lymph node cells, collected before intestinal transplant. The origin of the receptors is a human donor who received an intestinal transplant. Each CDR3 is given with its conserved first and last residue. Fields, in order: clone size, V gene, D gene, J gene, CDR3 DNA, CDR3 protein. D genes are given only for firm matches. Not all rows give a size; the values are once, few, many and, for expanded clones, a class.

NA	TRBV19	NA	TRBJ2-7	TGTGCCAGTAGTATAAGTCTGGGGGCTAGCGAGCAGTACTTC	CASSISLGASEQYF
NA	TRBV5-6	TRBD2	TRBJ2-3	TGTGCCAGCAGCTTGGATAGCGGGAGAACAGATACGCAGTATTTT	CASSLDSGRTDTQYF
NA	TRBV28	TRBD1	TRBJ2-7	TGTGCCAGCAGTTTGGCGACAGGGGGTCTTAGGGAGCAGTACTTC	CASSLATGGLREQYF
NA	TRBV2	TRBD1	TRBJ1-2	TGTGCCAGCAGTGAAGGGGTACAGGGGGAGTATGGCTACACCTTC	CASSEGVQGEYGYTF
NA	TRBV9	TRBD2	TRBJ2-3	TGTGCCAGCAGCGTGGGGACTAGCGGGACAATAGGTACGCAGTATTTT	CASSVGTSGTIGTQYF
NA	TRBV5-1	TRBD2	TRBJ2-1	TGCGCCAGCAGCGGCGGCCCCCTAGCGGGAGCCCAGTTCTCCTACAATGAGCAGTTCTTC	CASSGGPLAGAQFSYNEQFF
once	TRBV5-8	TRBD1	TRBJ2-7	TGTGCCAGCAGCTTGACAGGGGCCGACGAGCAGTACTTC	CASSLTGADEQYF
NA	TRBV19	NA	TRBJ2-3	TGTGCCAGCAATAACCCACGGGAGTGGGGCACAGATACGCAGTATTTT	CASNNPREWGTDTQYF
once	TRBV7-9	TRBD1	TRBJ2-2	TGTGCCAGCAGCTCCAGACAGGGTTACACCGGGGAGCTGTTTTTT	CASSSRQGYTGELFF
NA	TRBV19	NA	TRBJ1-1	TGTGCCAGTAGTTTGACACGGAACACTGAAGCTTTCTTT	CASSLTRNTEAFF
NA	TRBV10-2	NA	TRBJ2-3	TGCGCCAGCCTTAGCGGTGGTATGGATACGCAGTATTTT	CASLSGGMDTQYF
NA	TRBV4-3	TRBD1	TRBJ2-3	TGCGCCAGCAGCTCCGGGACAGGGGTTACAGATACGCAGTATTTT	CASSSGTGVTDTQYF
NA	TRBV6-1	NA	TRBJ2-1	TGTGCCAGCACCAGCCCCGCGGAGGCCTACAATGAGCAGTTCTTC	CASTSPAEAYNEQFF
few	TRBV5-1	NA	TRBJ2-1	TGCGCCAGCAGCTTGGAGCCCTACAATGAGCAGTTCTTC	CASSLEPYNEQFF
NA	TRBV5-1	NA	TRBJ2-1	TGCGCCAGCAGCTTGGCTCCAGACTACAATGAGCAGTTCTTC	CASSLAPDYNEQFF
NA	TRBV30	TRBD2	TRBJ2-1	TGTGCCTGGTGGACTAGCGGACACTACAATGAGCAGTTCTTC	CAWWTSGHYNEQFF
NA	TRBV25-1	NA	TRBJ2-7	TGTGCCAGCAGTGACCACATCTACGAGCAGTACTTC	CASSDHIYEQYF
NA	TRBV11-2	NA	TRBJ1-5	TGTGCCAGCAGCGAACAGGGCAGTAGCAATCAGCCCCAGCATTTT	CASSEQGSSNQPQHF
NA	TRBV6-5	TRBD1	TRBJ2-3	TGTGCCAGCAGCTTTACAGGGGAAGATACGCAGTATTTT	CASSFTGEDTQYF
NA	TRBV5-1	TRBD2	TRBJ2-7	TGCGCCAGCAGCTTGGACGGGGGGGCCTACGAGCAGTACTTC	CASSLDGGAYEQYF
NA	TRBV6-1	NA	TRBJ2-2	TGTGCCAGCAGTGAATACGGGCGGGCCACCGGGGAGCTGTTTTTT	CASSEYGRATGELFF
NA	TRBV15	TRBD1	TRBJ1-2	TGTGCCACCAGCAGAGAGGACAGGGGGCCCTATGGCTACACCTTC	CATSREDRGPYGYTF
NA	TRBV2	NA	TRBJ1-2	TGTGCCAGCAGGATCGCCAACAGGCCCGTTCCTGTTCCCCCGAATGGCTACACCTTC	CASRIANRPVPVPPNGYTF
NA	TRBV6-6	NA	TRBJ1-2	TGTGCCGGAAGTTGGGGGCCGACAAGCGATGGCTACACCTTC	CAGSWGPTSDGYTF
once	TRBV2	TRBD1	TRBJ2-2	TGTGCCAGCAGTGAAAATCGAGGGGGCTTCGGCGGGGAGCTGTTTTTT	CASSENRGGFGGELFF
NA	TRBV19	TRBD2	TRBJ2-7	TGTGCCAGTCTCGGGGGGAAATCCTACGAGCAGTACTTC	CASLGGKSYEQYF
NA	TRBV19	NA	TRBJ2-5	TGTGCCAGTAGTCAGCTTGGCGGAGAGACCCAGTACTTC	CASSQLGGETQYF
NA	TRBV9	NA	TRBJ1-4	TGTGCCAGCAGCGTAGTGGAAGAGGGCATTGAAAAACTGTTTTTT	CASSVVEEGIEKLFF
NA	TRBV27	TRBD1	TRBJ1-1	TGTGCCAGCAGTTCGACAGGGGGCTGGACTGAAGCTTTCTTT	CASSSTGGWTEAFF
once	TRBV5-1	TRBD2	TRBJ2-3	TGCGCCAGCAGCTTGGCGCTAGCGGGGGGGCCTCCAGATACGCAGTATTTT	CASSLALAGGPPDTQYF
NA	TRBV19	NA	TRBJ2-7	TGTGCCAGTAGTCACCAGGGAACCTCCTACGAGCAGTACTTC	CASSHQGTSYEQYF
NA	TRBV4-1	TRBD2	TRBJ2-1	TGCGCCAGCAGCCAAGGGACTAGCGGGAGAGGCCCCTACAATGAGCAGTTCTTC	CASSQGTSGRGPYNEQFF
NA	TRBV7-8	TRBD2	TRBJ2-7	TGTGCCAGCAGCCCGATAGGGTACCCTAGCGGTACCTTTAGGTACGAGCAGTACTTC	CASSPIGYPSGTFRYEQYF
NA	TRBV27	NA	TRBJ2-7	TGTGCCAGCAGTTTATATGGGGCGACCTACGAGCAGTACTTC	CASSLYGATYEQYF
NA	TRBV5-1	NA	TRBJ2-3	TGCGCCAGCAGCGAGTACGCTAGCACAGATACGCAGTATTTT	CASSEYASTDTQYF
NA	TRBV6-5	NA	TRBJ2-1	TGTGCCAGCAGCAGCTCCCGCGGGGATGAGCAGTTCTTC	CASSSSRGDEQFF
NA	TRBV7-9	NA	TRBJ2-2	TGTGCCAGCAGCTTTTTAGAGGGGGTCGAGGGAGGGTTCACCGGGGAGCTGTTTTTT	CASSFLEGVEGGFTGELFF
NA	TRBV2	NA	TRBJ2-7	TGTGCCAGCAGTGGTCTAGCTGGCGACGAGCAGTACTTC	CASSGLAGDEQYF
NA	TRBV6-4	TRBD2	TRBJ2-3	TGTGCCAGCAGTGGGGGGACTAGCGGGACAGATACGCAGTATTTT	CASSGGTSGTDTQYF
once	TRBV6-5	NA	TRBJ1-2	TGTGCCAGCAGTCCCAGTACCGGGACTTATGGCTACACCTTC	CASSPSTGTYGYTF
NA	TRBV2	NA	TRBJ1-1	TGTGCCAGCAGTGAAGGAGGTGGCGGGGTTGTGACTGAAGCTTTCTTT	CASSEGGGGVVTEAFF
NA	TRBV2	NA	TRBJ1-5	TGTGCCAGCAGTGAATGGAGAAATCAGCCCCAGCATTTT	CASSEWRNQPQHF
NA	TRBV19	TRBD1	TRBJ1-4	TGTGCCAGTAGGATACAGGGGGATGAAAAACTGTTTTTT	CASRIQGDEKLFF
NA	TRBV5-4	NA	TRBJ2-5	TGTGCCAGCAGCGATCAGTTTGAAGAGACCCAGTACTTC	CASSDQFEETQYF
NA	TRBV6-1	NA	TRBJ2-1	TGTGCCAGCAGTGAGCCCAGGGACTTTGAATACAATGAGCAGTTCTTC	CASSEPRDFEYNEQFF
NA	TRBV30	TRBD1	TRBJ1-2	TGTGCCTGGGGAGGAACAGGGGGATGGGGCTACACCTTC	CAWGGTGGWGYTF
NA	TRBV2	NA	TRBJ2-7	TGTGCCAGCAGTCCTCAGACCGGGGGCGAGCAGTACTTC	CASSPQTGGEQYF
NA	TRBV10-1	TRBD2	TRBJ2-3	TGCGCCAGCAGTGAGTCTGTGCGGGAGCCCACAGATACGCAGTATTTT	CASSESVREPTDTQYF
NA	TRBV7-6	TRBD2	TRBJ2-3	TGTGCCAGCAGCTTATCCACCGGGACTAGCAGTGGGACAGATACGCAGTATTTT	CASSLSTGTSSGTDTQYF
NA	TRBV19	NA	TRBJ1-3	TGTGCCAGTCGGGAAATGGACAGACTTGGAAACACCATATATTTT	CASREMDRLGNTIYF
NA	TRBV28	TRBD2	TRBJ2-3	TGTGCCAGCAGTTCTACTAGCGACCGCACAGATACGCAGTATTTT	CASSSTSDRTDTQYF
NA	TRBV27	NA	TRBJ1-2	TGTGCCAGCTGCACAATGTTAGGGGATGGCTACACCTTC	CASCTMLGDGYTF
NA	TRBV30	NA	TRBJ1-1	TGTGCCTGGACCGACGGAGGGAACACTGAAGCTTTCTTT	CAWTDGGNTEAFF
NA	TRBV19	NA	TRBJ1-6	TGTGCCAACAACCCCGACTCTTCATATGCCCCTAACTATAATTCACCCCTCCACTTT	CANNPDSSYAPNYNSPLHF
few	TRBV7-2	TRBD1	TRBJ2-1	TGTGCCAGCAGCATCGGACAGGGTAGGAATGAGCAGTTCTTC	CASSIGQGRNEQFF
NA	TRBV5-1	NA	TRBJ2-1	TGCGCCAGCAGCTTGGGGGAAGAGGGCGTGAGTGAGCAGTTCTTC	CASSLGEEGVSEQFF
NA	TRBV19	TRBD2	TRBJ2-4	TGTGCCAGTAGTCCACGATTCGGGAGGGCGGTCCCACCAAAAAACATTCAGTACTTC	CASSPRFGRAVPPKNIQYF
NA	TRBV9	TRBD2	TRBJ2-2	TGTGCCAGCAGTGGGACTAGCGGGGGGTCCTACACCGGGGAGCTGTTTTTT	CASSGTSGGSYTGELFF